Shown below are 19 T cell receptor beta chains from a single sample sequenced in a study of read filtering for tumor transcriptome and immune sequencing. The library was built from around 400 ng RNA with molecular barcoded adaptors for alpha/delta and beta/gamma chains. TCRdb analysed the reads with MiXCR anew, one entry per CDR3 protein. The repertoire holds approximately 40,000 distinct CDR3 sequences, with about 15% as singletons. The sample was a population of CD138-negative cells sorted from bone marrow. The receptors originated from a donor aged 40 or over with multiple myeloma.

This clonotype was seen at least ten times. V is TRBV27 and J is TRBJ2-5, with D perhaps matching TRBD1 or TRBD2 (5 bases each). The germline V and J ends were trimmed by 5 bases and 2 bases, with 12 bases remaining between them. CDR1 MNHEY and CDR2 SMNVEV come from the germline V gene (reference sequence). This CDR3 spans 14 amino acids. This CDR3 reads CASSHRDQQETQYF. As DNA, the CDR3 is TGTGCCAGCAGTCACCGGGACCAACAAGAGACCCAGTACTTC.

This clonotype is medium-sized. V gene TRBV7-6 combines with J gene TRBJ2-1; 9 bases fit TRBD2. The CDR3 has 15 amino acids. The germline V gene has CDR1 SGHVS and CDR2 FNYEAQ. Losses at the gene ends were 1 base for V and 6 bases for J; bases not matched to a gene: 4. CDR3 bases: TGTGCCAGCAGCTTAGTGGCGGGGGGGTCCAATGAGCAGTTCTTC. This translates into CASSLVAGGSNEQFF.

Ten or more counts support this clonotype. The rearrangement links TRBV6-6 to TRBJ1-1; possible D gene TRBD1, 5 bases. Trimming stripped 0 bases from V and 1 base from J, with 12 bases between. The CDR3 sequence is 16 residues long. Germline CDR1 and CDR2: MNHNY and SVGAGI (reference sequence). This chain's CDR3 is CASSYSGGGGNTEAFF. In nucleotides, the CDR3 is TGTGCCAGCAGTTACTCGGGTGGTGGGGGGAACACTGAAGCTTTCTTT.

This clonotype was picked up many times. The J gene is TRBJ1-5, the V gene TRBV11-2, with D hard to call. There are 14 residues in the CDR3. Germline V lookup: CDR1 SGHAT, CDR2 FQNNGV. Between the trimmed V and J ends, which lost 2 bases and 0 bases, there was a span of 5 bases. CDR3: CASSLTHSNQPQHF. The CDR3 DNA reads as TGTGCCAGCAGCTTAACACATAGCAATCAGCCCCAGCATTTT.

This clonotype was seen ten or more times. Written as DNA, the CDR3 is TGCGCCAGCAGCCAAGAGCGGGGCAGTCCCCTCCTCGAGCAGTACTTC. The encoded protein is CASSQERGSPLLEQYF. The V gene is TRBV4-3, the J gene TRBJ2-7, with a tentative D call TRBD2 (6 bases). The germline V gene encodes CDR1 LGHNA and CDR2 YSLEER. The V and J ends lost 0 bases and 6 bases respectively, with 18 bases between them. The CDR3 totals 16 residues.

The chain uses TRBV20-1 and TRBJ1-1, with 10 bases identical to TRBD1. V lost 5 bases, J lost 8 bases, and 14 bases stayed unmatched. The CDR3 extends over 15 amino acids. CDR1 is DFQATT, CDR2 SNEGSKA, per germline (reference sequence). The DNA for the CDR3 is TGCAGTGCTCCCAGGATAGGACAGGGGGGATTCGAAGCTTTCTTT. It translates to CSAPRIGQGGFEAFF.

By proportion, this clonotype is medium-sized. The CDR3 DNA sequence: TGTGCCAGCAGAGAAACTAGCGGGGGGGCCAATGAGCAGTTCTTC. Protein product: CASRETSGGANEQFF. This chain joins TRBV6-6 and TRBJ2-1, with 13 bases matching TRBD2. Germline V gene lookup returns CDR1 MNHNY and CDR2 SVGAGI (reference sequence). The J segment lost 6 bases and the V segment lost 6 bases, leaving 5 bases of the junction unmatched. CDR3 length equals 15 residues.

This clonotype appeared many times. CDR3 nucleotide sequence: TGTGCCAGCAGCCCTTTAGGGACAGCCCCCAACACCGGGGAGCTGTTTTTT. It encodes CASSPLGTAPNTGELFF. The gene calls are TRBV27 and TRBJ2-2; 7 nucleotides match TRBD1. Germline CDR1 is MNHEY and CDR2 is SMNVEV (reference sequence). CDR3 length: 17 residues. The J segment lost 2 bases and the V segment lost 6 bases, leaving 12 bases of the junction unmatched.

The sample holds many counts of this clonotype. This chain joins TRBV7-9 and TRBJ1-1; no definite D call. There are 14 residues in the CDR3. V lost 6 bases, J lost 0 bases, and 11 bases lay in between. Germline V gene lookup returns CDR1 SEHNR and CDR2 FQNEAQ (reference sequence). The CDR3 DNA follows: TGTGCCAGCAGTACTTGGGGAATGAACACTGAAGCTTTCTTT. Translated: CASSTWGMNTEAFF.

This clonotype was seen a few times. One base away lies a much larger clone, so this may be a sequencing read error. V usage is TRBV5-1 and J usage is TRBJ2-3; 9 bases are shared with TRBD2. The CDR3 consists of 15 residues. CDR1 and CDR2 from the germline V gene are SGHRS and YFSETQ. CDR3 loop: CASRLRGGVTDTQYF. The DNA of the CDR3 is TGCGCCAGCCGCTTGCGGGGGGGCGTCACAGATACGCAGTATTTT. Using reference TRBV5-1 and TRBJ2-3 for the parts outside the CDR3, the full variable domain is KAGVTQTPRYLIKTRGQQVTLSCSPISGHRSVSWYQQTPGQGLQFLFEYFSETQRNKGNFPGRFSGRQFSNSRSEMNVSTLELGDSALYLCASRLRGGVTDTQYFGPGTRLTVL.

This clonotype has a count of ten or more. V gene TRBV5-6 combines with J gene TRBJ2-3, with D hard to call. The CDR3 covers 16 residues. Per germline, CDR1 SGHDT and CDR2 YYEEEE. V lost 3 bases, J lost 4 bases, and 18 bases lay in between. DNA for the CDR3: TGTGCCAGCAGCTGGACCCTGGTTGGGTTGGCAGATACGCAGTATTTT. It yields the protein CASSWTLVGLADTQYF.

Worth noting for this clonotype: Compared with germline, one end of the junction differs, possibly owing to a read error. The chain is built from TRBV9 and TRBJ1-1, with D uncertain. The CDR3 has 14 residues. Germline V gene data show CDR1 as SGDLS and CDR2 as YYNGEE. The CDR3 here is CASSPRPREREAFF. In nucleotides, the CDR3 is TGCGCCAGCAGCCCGAGGCCCCGGGAAAGAGAAGCTTTCTTT.

This clonotype came up a few times. The rearrangement uses TRBV12-3 or TRBV12-4 and TRBJ2-1; D possibly uses TRBD1 or TRBD2 (5 bases each). The V end was cut by 6 bases, the J end by 9 bases, with 21 bases between. This CDR3 contains 15 residues. The CDR3 coding sequence is TGTGCCAGCAGAGAGGGGACGACCTATACGAGTGAGCAGTTCTTC. It translates to CASREGTTYTSEQFF.

This clonotype was seen many times. The V gene is TRBV2, the J gene TRBJ2-1, with 14 bases aligning to TRBD2. V was pared by 7 bases and J by 4 bases, with 12 bases of the junction left unmatched. CDR1 and CDR2 from the germline V gene are SNHLY and FYNNEI. This CDR3 region has 18 residues. The CDR3 DNA follows: TGTGCCAGCATTTGGGCGACTAGCGGGGGGGCTGGGTACAATGAGCAGTTCTTC. Protein product: CASIWATSGGAGYNEQFF.

Worth noting for this clonotype: The conserved phenylalanine or tryptophan is not found at the CDR3 terminus, so this likely reflects a read error. V is TRBV11-3 and J is TRBJ1-1; D might be TRBD1 (5 bases). Per germline, CDR1 SGHNT and CDR2 YENEEA. The CDR3 spans 14 residues. The CDR3 bases are TGTGCCAGCAGCCCAGGACCAGGGTACACTGGAGCTTTCCTT. Residues: CASSPGPGYTGAFL.

This clonotype came up many times. The rearrangement joins TRBV6-1 to TRBJ2-3, with TRBD2 identical over 8 bases. V gave up 6 bases and J gave up 3 bases; unmatched junction bases: 8. Per the germline V gene, CDR1 is MNHNS and CDR2 is SASEGT. The CDR3 has 15 amino acids. The CDR3 reads CASRTSSGETDTQYF. CDR3 coding DNA: TGTGCCAGCAGGACGAGTAGCGGGGAGACAGATACGCAGTATTTT.

The chain joins TRBV6-2 or TRBV6-3 to TRBJ2-5; D perhaps matches TRBD1 (5 bases). The CDR3 covers 13 residues. Trimming cost V 6 bases and J 3 bases, with 11 bases left between them. CDR1 and CDR2 from the germline V gene are MNHEY and SVGEGT. The CDR3: CASRDIDEETQYF. CDR3 bases: TGTGCCAGCAGGGACATCGATGAAGAGACCCAGTACTTC.

In this sample, this clonotype turned up many times. This chain joins TRBV5-1 and TRBJ2-7; 7 positions agree with TRBD1. Unmatched junction bases numbered 2, after V lost 0 bases and J lost 2 bases. The CDR3 spans 14 residues. The germline V gene has CDR1 SGHRS and CDR2 YFSETQ. CDR3 region: CASSLETGTYEQYF. CDR3 coding DNA: TGCGCCAGCAGCTTGGAGACAGGGACCTACGAGCAGTACTTC.

As for this clonotype: A much larger clone differs from this one at a single base, so this may be a read error. The rearrangement uses TRBV20-1 and TRBJ1-3, with D tentatively TRBD1 (5 bases). Germline V gene data show CDR1 as DFQATT and CDR2 as SNEGSKA (reference sequence). The CDR3 contains 12 residues. For the CDR3, the DNA is TGCAGTGCTGGGGCATCTGGAAGCACCATATATTTT. This translates into CSAGASGSTIYF.